This T cell receptor beta chain is from a study of CD8+CD57+ T cells in acquired aplastic anemia. Study-level information: The study obtained an average of roughly 3 ug of DNA from sorted CD4+ and CD8+ cells. Broader study findings: Patients had twenty-nine CD8+ CDR3 sequences in common with controls (the shared set).

This clonotype was picked up many times. Its antigen remains unknown. Genomic DNA templated the TCR beta VDJ and CDR3 profiling. MiXCR, applied by TCRdb to the reads, yields one record per CDR3 protein. The sample includes about 470,000 distinct CDR3 sequences, roughly 34% of them seen just once. The length of the CDR3 is 15 residues. CDR1 is SGHTA and CDR2 is FQGNSA in the germline V gene. With 4 bases removed from V and 5 bases from J, the gap between germline ends came to 17 bases. In patients chosen for sequencing, flow cytometry had shown CD8+CD57+ cell expansion. The study sampled blood from patients who had received no therapy.

Sequencing was done on a sample of sorted CD4+, CD8+, or CD8+CD57+ T cells (not recorded which) from PBMCs. The chain carries TRBV7-2 and TRBJ2-5; no clear D gene. This clonotype was obtained from a human donor with aplastic anemia. In nucleotides, the CDR3 is TGTGCCAGCAGCTCAACCTCTAGTTCTTGGGAGACCCAGTACTTC. It specifies CASSSTSSSWETQYF.